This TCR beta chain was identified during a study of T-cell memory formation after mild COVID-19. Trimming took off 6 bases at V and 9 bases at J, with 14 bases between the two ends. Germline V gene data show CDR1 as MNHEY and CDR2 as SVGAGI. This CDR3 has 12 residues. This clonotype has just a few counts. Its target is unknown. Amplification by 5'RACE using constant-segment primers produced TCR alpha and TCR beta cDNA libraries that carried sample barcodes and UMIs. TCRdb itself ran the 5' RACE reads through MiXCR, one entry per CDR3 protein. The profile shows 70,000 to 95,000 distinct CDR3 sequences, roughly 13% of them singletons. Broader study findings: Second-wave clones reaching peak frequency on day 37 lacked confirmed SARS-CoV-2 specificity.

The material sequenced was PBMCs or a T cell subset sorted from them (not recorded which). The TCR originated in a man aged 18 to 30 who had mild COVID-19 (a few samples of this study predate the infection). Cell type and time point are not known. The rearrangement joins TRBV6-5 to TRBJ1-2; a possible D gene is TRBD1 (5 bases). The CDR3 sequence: CASRGLDRSYTF. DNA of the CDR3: TGTGCCAGCAGGGGGCTAGATAGGAGCTACACCTTC.